Listed below are T cell receptor beta chains from one sample, sequenced in a study of vaccination effects on CD4 cells after COVID-19. Sequenced by immunoSEQ multiplex PCR; TCRdb stores in-frame clones only, minus some. The sample has roughly 59,000 clones; 75% to 85% are singletons. Their specific antigens are unknown. The material sequenced was CD4+ T cells from PBMCs cultured with HCoV-OC43 spike peptides, taken after COVID-19 vaccination. The receptors shown here come from a human donor who received a COVID-19 vaccine. Each CDR3 is given with its conserved first and last residue. The order of the fields is J gene, D gene, V gene, clone size, CDR3 protein, CDR3 DNA. The D gene is left open where the match is weak. A clone size is listed for some rows: how often the clone was seen (once, few, many), or a class if it is expanded.

j_gene: TRBJ2-3
d_gene: TRBD2
v_gene: TRBV5-1
abundance: once
CDR3aa: CASSLIGGVGTDTQYF
CDR3nt: TGCGCCAGCAGCTTGATTGGGGGGGTGGGAACAGATACGCAGTATTTT

j_gene: TRBJ1-1
d_gene: -
v_gene: TRBV12-5
abundance: -
CDR3aa: CASGLLRGGDHEAFF
CDR3nt: TGTGCTAGTGGTTTGCTCCGGGGGGGGGACCATGAAGCTTTCTTT

j_gene: TRBJ2-3
d_gene: TRBD2
v_gene: TRBV6-6
abundance: once
CDR3aa: CASSLLGRRGGGPTQYF
CDR3nt: TGTGCCAGCAGTCTCTTGGGGAGGCGGGGGGGCGGGCCTACGCAGTATTTT

j_gene: TRBJ1-4
d_gene: -
v_gene: TRBV7-9
abundance: -
CDR3aa: CASSFTGQTGEKLFF
CDR3nt: TGTGCCAGCAGCTTCACGGGACAAACAGGGGAAAAACTGTTTTTT

j_gene: TRBJ1-5
d_gene: -
v_gene: TRBV2
abundance: -
CDR3aa: CASSEGDRDQPQHF
CDR3nt: TGTGCCAGCAGTGAAGGGGACCGAGATCAGCCCCAGCATTTT

j_gene: TRBJ1-2
d_gene: -
v_gene: TRBV7-9
abundance: -
CDR3aa: CASSLVGSGGYGYTF
CDR3nt: TGTGCCAGCAGCTTAGTGGGTAGCGGCGGCTATGGCTACACCTTC

j_gene: TRBJ1-5
d_gene: -
v_gene: TRBV24-1
abundance: -
CDR3aa: CATSEGGLGQPQHF
CDR3nt: TGTGCCACCAGTGAAGGGGGACTAGGTCAGCCCCAGCATTTT

j_gene: TRBJ1-3
d_gene: -
v_gene: TRBV6-5
abundance: -
CDR3aa: CATVARGAGNTIYF
CDR3nt: TGTGCCACCGTGGCCCGGGGGGCTGGAAACACCATATATTTT

j_gene: TRBJ1-5
d_gene: -
v_gene: TRBV2
abundance: once
CDR3aa: CASSEGGASNQPQHF
CDR3nt: TGTGCCAGCAGTGAGGGGGGAGCCAGCAATCAGCCCCAGCATTTT

j_gene: TRBJ1-2
d_gene: TRBD1
v_gene: TRBV2
abundance: -
CDR3aa: CASTWDSSGGYTF
CDR3nt: TGTGCCAGCACTTGGGACAGTTCGGGTGGCTACACCTTC

j_gene: TRBJ1-1
d_gene: -
v_gene: TRBV6-2/TRBV6-3
abundance: few
CDR3aa: CASSYYAGLDTEAFF
CDR3nt: TGTGCCAGCAGTTACTACGCAGGATTGGACACTGAAGCTTTCTTT

j_gene: TRBJ2-5
d_gene: TRBD1
v_gene: TRBV5-1
abundance: -
CDR3aa: CASSFEGGRRQETQYF
CDR3nt: TGCGCCAGCAGCTTCGAAGGGGGCAGGCGGCAAGAGACCCAGTACTTC

j_gene: TRBJ2-3
d_gene: TRBD2
v_gene: TRBV5-8
abundance: once
CDR3aa: CASPQGLAGFSSTDTQYF
CDR3nt: TGTGCCAGCCCCCAGGGGCTAGCGGGGTTTTCTAGCACAGATACGCAGTATTTT

j_gene: TRBJ2-5
d_gene: -
v_gene: TRBV3-1/TRBV3-2
abundance: once
CDR3aa: CASSHGALETQYF
CDR3nt: TGTGCCAGCAGCCACGGGGCGCTGGAGACCCAGTACTTC

j_gene: TRBJ1-1
d_gene: -
v_gene: TRBV28
abundance: once
CDR3aa: CASSLQPQGGTEAFF
CDR3nt: TGTGCCAGCAGTTTACAGCCCCAGGGTGGCACTGAAGCTTTCTTT

j_gene: TRBJ1-5
d_gene: -
v_gene: TRBV6-2/TRBV6-3
abundance: -
CDR3aa: CASSRDLDNQPQHF
CDR3nt: TGTGCCAGCAGTCGGGACCTAGACAATCAGCCCCAGCATTTT

j_gene: TRBJ2-5
d_gene: -
v_gene: TRBV7-3
abundance: -
CDR3aa: CASSLAGTQETQYF
CDR3nt: TGTGCCAGCAGCTTGGCCGGGACACAAGAGACCCAGTACTTC

j_gene: TRBJ2-5
d_gene: -
v_gene: TRBV24-1
abundance: -
CDR3aa: CATSDGGQETQYF
CDR3nt: TGTGCCACCAGTGATGGGGGGCAAGAGACCCAGTACTTC

j_gene: TRBJ1-1
d_gene: -
v_gene: TRBV6-6
abundance: -
CDR3aa: CASSSHRDTVGAFF
CDR3nt: TGTGCCAGCAGTTCTCACCGGGACACCGTCGGAGCTTTCTTT

j_gene: TRBJ1-2
d_gene: TRBD1
v_gene: TRBV6-5
abundance: -
CDR3aa: CASRGQGQYGYTF
CDR3nt: TGTGCCAGCCGAGGACAGGGACAGTATGGCTACACCTTC

j_gene: TRBJ1-4
d_gene: TRBD1
v_gene: TRBV6-5
abundance: once
CDR3aa: CASTTPGQGWEKLFF
CDR3nt: TGTGCCAGCACTACGCCGGGACAGGGTTGGGAAAAACTGTTTTTT

j_gene: TRBJ2-2
d_gene: -
v_gene: TRBV21-1
abundance: -
CDR3aa: CASSKASGTNTGELFF
CDR3nt: TGTGCCAGCAGCAAAGCCAGCGGCACGAACACCGGGGAGCTGTTTTTT

j_gene: TRBJ1-4
d_gene: -
v_gene: TRBV7-2
abundance: -
CDR3aa: CASSSIKGLYNEKLFF
CDR3nt: TGTGCCAGCAGCTCAATAAAGGGACTGTACAATGAAAAACTGTTTTTT

j_gene: TRBJ1-2
d_gene: -
v_gene: TRBV20-1
abundance: -
CDR3aa: CSASRTRGSDYTF
CDR3nt: TGCAGTGCTAGTAGGACCCGCGGATCCGACTACACCTTC

j_gene: TRBJ1-4
d_gene: TRBD1
v_gene: TRBV7-8
abundance: -
CDR3aa: CASSSDRNKKLFF
CDR3nt: TGTGCCAGCAGCTCGGACAGGAATAAAAAACTGTTTTTT

j_gene: TRBJ2-2
d_gene: -
v_gene: TRBV24-1
abundance: once
CDR3aa: CATSFSRGLGRELFF
CDR3nt: TGTGCCACCAGTTTCAGCCGGGGCCTGGGGCGGGAGCTGTTTTTT

j_gene: TRBJ2-3
d_gene: -
v_gene: TRBV5-1
abundance: -
CDR3aa: CASSLAVGDLTDTQYF
CDR3nt: TGCGCCAGCAGCTTGGCGGTAGGGGACCTCACAGATACGCAGTATTTT

j_gene: TRBJ2-2
d_gene: TRBD1
v_gene: TRBV9
abundance: -
CDR3aa: CASSPRTGANTGELFF
CDR3nt: TGTGCCAGCAGCCCCCGGACAGGGGCGAACACCGGGGAGCTGTTTTTT

j_gene: TRBJ2-5
d_gene: -
v_gene: TRBV15
abundance: -
CDR3aa: CATSRDRQQETQYF
CDR3nt: TGTGCCACCAGCAGAGATCGGCAGCAAGAGACCCAGTACTTC

j_gene: TRBJ2-5
d_gene: -
v_gene: TRBV6-1
abundance: -
CDR3aa: CASSDGGRGQETQYF
CDR3nt: TGTGCCAGCAGTGACGGGGGTAGAGGGCAAGAGACCCAGTACTTC

j_gene: TRBJ2-2
d_gene: -
v_gene: TRBV7-3
abundance: -
CDR3aa: CASSLIGGRINTGELFF
CDR3nt: TGTGCCAGCAGCTTAATAGGGGGGCGGATAAACACCGGGGAGCTGTTTTTT

j_gene: TRBJ1-3
d_gene: -
v_gene: TRBV7-3
abundance: -
CDR3aa: CASSSRGSSGNTIYF
CDR3nt: TGTGCCAGCAGCTCCAGGGGAAGCTCTGGAAACACCATATATTTT

j_gene: TRBJ1-6
d_gene: TRBD1
v_gene: TRBV5-6
abundance: -
CDR3aa: CASTTDWTGGSPLHF
CDR3nt: TGTGCCTCAACCACGGATTGGACAGGTGGTTCACCCCTCCACTTT

j_gene: TRBJ2-2
d_gene: -
v_gene: TRBV11-2
abundance: -
CDR3aa: CASSFSTSNTGELFF
CDR3nt: TGTGCCAGCAGCTTCAGCACTTCGAACACCGGGGAGCTGTTTTTT

j_gene: TRBJ2-3
d_gene: -
v_gene: TRBV7-3
abundance: -
CDR3aa: CASSSSGSTDTQYF
CDR3nt: TGTGCCAGCAGCTCGAGCGGATCCACAGATACGCAGTATTTT

j_gene: TRBJ1-1
d_gene: -
v_gene: TRBV7-2
abundance: -
CDR3aa: CASSLRAGHGIVEAFF
CDR3nt: TGTGCCAGCAGCTTAAGGGCGGGGCACGGCATCGTTGAAGCTTTCTTT